The sequence of this TCR beta chain was determined in a study of T cell responses to AZD1222 COVID-19 vaccine. Assay: immunoSEQ multiplex PCR; the TCRdb copy retains only in-frame clones and omits some. The profile shows roughly 100,000 clones, around nine tenths of them singletons. The V gene's germline CDR1 is MDHEN and CDR2 SYDVKM. Between the trimmed V and J ends, which lost 3 bases and 0 bases, there was a span of 8 bases. The CDR3 runs 14 residues. The clonotype originates from an adult who received the MenACWY meningococcal vaccine as a control. Sample: peripheral blood, taken 28 days after the second dose of the MenACWY control vaccine. The chain has TRBV28 and TRBJ1-1, with D unresolved. CDR3 region: CASSFSQMNTEAFF. CDR3 DNA: TGTGCCAGCAGTTTTAGTCAAATGAACACTGAAGCTTTCTTT.